This TCR beta chain comes out of a study of blood T cell repertoires in COVID-19. Study summary: COVID-19 samples collected from the United States, Italy and Spain covered acute and convalescent phases. Sample material is recorded as cDNA or gDNA derived from T cells, B-cell-depleted T cells, or PBMCs.

In the study's own analysis: Cell counts per sample came from amplifying reference gene primers. TCRdb's table, derived via immunoSEQ multiplex PCR, lists solely in-frame clones and lacks some. D and trimming come from the DNA, and the V and J calls and clone size come from that table. The data contain under 60,000 clones, approximately 80% of them singletons. Germline assignment: CDR1 GTSNPN and CDR2 SVGIG (reference sequence). Unmatched junction bases numbered 1, after V lost 5 bases and J lost 2 bases. There are 12 residues in the CDR3. The TCR was taken from a man between 70 and 80 years old with acute or convalescent COVID-19. Source material: peripheral blood. This chain joins TRBV30 and TRBJ1-1, with 8 bases identical to TRBD1. DNA of the CDR3: TGTGCCTGGGGACAGGGTAACACTGAAGCTTTCTTT. This gives the protein CAWGQGNTEAFF. The whole variable domain, remainder taken from reference TRBV30 and TRBJ1-1, is SQTIHQWPATLVQPVGSPLSLECTVEGTSNPNLYWYRQAAGRGLQLLFYSVGIGQISSEVPQNLSASRPQDRQFILSSKKLLLSDSGFYLCAWGQGNTEAFFGQGTRLTVV.